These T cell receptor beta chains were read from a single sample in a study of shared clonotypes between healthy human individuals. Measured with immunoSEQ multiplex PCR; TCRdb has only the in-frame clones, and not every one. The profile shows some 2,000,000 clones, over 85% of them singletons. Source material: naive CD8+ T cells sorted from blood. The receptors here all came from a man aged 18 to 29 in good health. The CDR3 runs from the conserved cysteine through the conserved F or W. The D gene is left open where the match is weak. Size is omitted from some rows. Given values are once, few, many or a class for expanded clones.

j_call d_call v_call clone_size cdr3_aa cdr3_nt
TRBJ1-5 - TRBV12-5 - CASGFHGGWEPQHF TGTGCTAGTGGCTTCCACGGGGGATGGGAGCCCCAGCATTTT
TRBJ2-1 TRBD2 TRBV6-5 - CASSSGTSGGIGQFF TGTGCCAGCAGCTCCGGGACTAGCGGGGGGATAGGGCAGTTCTTC
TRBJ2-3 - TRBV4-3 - CASSQDWLSTDTQYF TGCGCCAGCAGCCAAGATTGGCTCAGCACAGATACGCAGTATTTT
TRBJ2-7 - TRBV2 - CASSGTSTRGEQYF TGTGCCAGCAGTGGGACTTCTACCAGGGGTGAGCAGTACTTC
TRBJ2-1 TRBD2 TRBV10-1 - CASPARGLAGVYNEQFF TGCGCCAGTCCAGCCCGGGGACTAGCGGGAGTCTACAATGAGCAGTTCTTC
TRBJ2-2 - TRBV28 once CASSSYTGELFF TGTGCCAGCAGTTCATACACCGGGGAGCTGTTTTTT
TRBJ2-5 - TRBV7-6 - CASSSSRGQETQYF TGTGCCAGCAGCTCATCGCGGGGCCAAGAGACCCAGTACTTC
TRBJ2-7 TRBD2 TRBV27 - CASGEGKSYEQYF TGTGCCAGCGGGGAGGGGAAGTCCTACGAGCAGTACTTC
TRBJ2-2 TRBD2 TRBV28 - CASSLRGSTGELFF TGTGCCAGCAGCTTGCGGGGGAGCACCGGGGAGCTGTTTTTT
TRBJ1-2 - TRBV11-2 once CASSLYGPTNYGYTF TGTGCCAGCAGCTTATACGGGCCTACTAACTATGGCTACACCTTC
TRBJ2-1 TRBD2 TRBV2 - CASSELAGELYNEQFF TGTGCCAGCAGTGAACTAGCGGGGGAGCTATACAATGAGCAGTTCTTC
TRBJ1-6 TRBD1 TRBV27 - CASGLDRGNSPLHF TGTGCCAGCGGCTTGGACAGGGGTAATTCACCCCTCCACTTT
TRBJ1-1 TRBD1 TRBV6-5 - CASSSSQGYTEAFF TGTGCCAGCAGCTCCTCACAGGGGTACACTGAAGCTTTCTTT
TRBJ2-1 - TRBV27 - CASSLGYDEQFF TGTGCCAGCAGTTTAGGGTACGATGAGCAGTTCTTC
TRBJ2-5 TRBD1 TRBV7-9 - CASSGRDRGRETQYF TGTGCCAGCAGCGGCCGGGACAGGGGGCGAGAGACCCAGTACTTC
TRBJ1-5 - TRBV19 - CASSIAGGGYQPQHF TGTGCCAGTAGTATAGCGGGCGGGGGGTATCAGCCCCAGCATTTT
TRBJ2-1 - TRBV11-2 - CASSLPLAGDGRGNEQFF TGTGCCAGCAGCTTACCCCTTGCGGGGGACGGAAGGGGGAATGAGCAGTTCTTC
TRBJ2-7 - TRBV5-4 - CASSLDIGQNLYEQYF TGTGCCAGCAGCTTAGACATTGGACAGAATCTCTACGAGCAGTACTTC
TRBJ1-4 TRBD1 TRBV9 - CASSVGGQTTNEKLFF TGTGCCAGCAGCGTAGGGGGACAGACAACTAATGAAAAACTGTTTTTT
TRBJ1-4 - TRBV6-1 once CASSEFVGTNEKLFF TGTGCCAGCAGTGAATTTGTGGGAACTAATGAAAAACTGTTTTTT
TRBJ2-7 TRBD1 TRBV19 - CASSFGTGYEQYF TGTGCCAGTAGTTTCGGGACAGGTTACGAGCAGTACTTC
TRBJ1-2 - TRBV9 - CASSRLGGGSGYGYTF TGTGCCAGCAGCCGCTTGGGGGGTGGGAGCGGCTATGGCTACACCTTC
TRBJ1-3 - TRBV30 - CAWSPDTGNTIYF TGTGCCTGGAGCCCGGATACTGGAAACACCATATATTTT
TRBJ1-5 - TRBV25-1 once CASPRPDRENQPQHF TGTGCCAGCCCTCGTCCTGACCGCGAGAATCAGCCCCAGCATTTT
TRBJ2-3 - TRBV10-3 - CAISDRSTDTQYF TGTGCCATCAGTGACCGGAGCACAGATACGCAGTATTTT
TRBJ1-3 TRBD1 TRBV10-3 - CAITPKGQGAGNTIYF TGTGCCATCACCCCAAAAGGACAGGGGGCTGGAAACACCATATATTTT
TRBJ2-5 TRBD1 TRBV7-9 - CASSLIGGQGLETQYF TGTGCCAGCAGCTTAATCGGAGGACAGGGGTTAGAGACCCAGTACTTC
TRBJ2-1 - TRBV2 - CASRGNNEQFF TGTGCCAGCAGGGGGAACAATGAGCAGTTCTTC
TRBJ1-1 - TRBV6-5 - CASRYVQGNTEAFF TGTGCCAGCAGGTACGTCCAGGGGAACACTGAAGCTTTCTTT
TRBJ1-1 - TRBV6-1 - CASSESQGYTEAFF TGTGCCAGCAGTGAAAGTCAGGGTTACACTGAAGCTTTCTTT
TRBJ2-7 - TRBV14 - CASSQGTTTTYEQYF TGTGCCAGCAGCCAAGGCACCACCACGACCTACGAGCAGTACTTC
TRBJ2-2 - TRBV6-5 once CASSPARNTGELFF TGTGCCAGCAGCCCCGCAAGGAACACCGGGGAGCTGTTTTTT
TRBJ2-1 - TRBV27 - CASSSRIGSSYNEQFF TGTGCCAGCAGTTCCAGAATCGGGAGCTCCTACAATGAGCAGTTCTTC
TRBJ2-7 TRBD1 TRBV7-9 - CASSLAGQGPYEQYF TGTGCCAGCAGCTTAGCCGGACAGGGACCTTACGAGCAGTACTTC
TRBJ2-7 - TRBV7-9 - CASSSQPYDYEQYF TGTGCCAGCAGCTCACAACCATACGACTACGAGCAGTACTTC
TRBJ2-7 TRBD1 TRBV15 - CATSGGQGGYEQYF TGTGCCACCAGCGGGGGACAGGGGGGCTACGAGCAGTACTTC
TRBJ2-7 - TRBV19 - CASRGVNEQYF TGTGCCAGTAGGGGGGTCAACGAGCAGTACTTC
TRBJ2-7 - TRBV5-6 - CASSFGAPYEQYF TGTGCCAGCAGCTTTGGGGCCCCCTACGAGCAGTACTTC
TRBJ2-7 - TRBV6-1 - CASSEAVAAYEQYF TGTGCCAGCAGTGAAGCGGTGGCAGCTTACGAGCAGTACTTC
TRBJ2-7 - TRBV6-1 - CASRKVGQAYEQYF TGTGCCAGCCGAAAGGTGGGACAAGCCTACGAGCAGTACTTC
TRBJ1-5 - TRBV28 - CASSGDNQPQHF TGTGCCAGCTCGGGGGACAATCAGCCCCAGCATTTT
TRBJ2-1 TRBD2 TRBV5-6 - CASSWRETYNEQFF TGTGCCAGCAGCTGGCGGGAGACCTACAATGAGCAGTTCTTC